This T cell receptor (beta chain) appears in the sequencing data of a study of T cell repertoires in cytomegalovirus infection. Points on this clonotype: The antigen remains undetermined.

Findings and caveats of the study: The ex vivo response showed dominance by HLA-C-restricted CMV-specific TCR beta clonotypes. There were carriers of CMV plus the relevant HLA, and cumulative public TCR beta family frequency identified them.

TCRdb re-derived calls from the reads in MiXCR, one entry per CDR3 protein. The table shows roughly 990,000 distinct CDR3 sequences, with roughly 30% occurring only once. V shed 3 bases and J shed 4 bases, with 13 bases lying between them. Germline V gives CDR1 LNHDA, CDR2 SQIVND (reference sequence). CDR3 length: 15 residues. The V gene is TRBV19, the J gene TRBJ2-1; D remains unclear. This sequence was found in a human donor in good health (CMV status not recorded). Some clones in this sample may be carry-over from other donors' samples. The sequences come from cultured CD8+ T cells from PBMCs, collected from culture after CMV antigen stimulation. The CDR3 nucleotides read TGTGCCAGTAGTATCCCGGGCCCCGGGTACAATGAGCAGTTCTTC. Translating it yields CASSIPGPGYNEQFF. The whole variable domain, remainder taken from reference TRBV19 and TRBJ2-1, is DGGITQSPKYLFRKEGQNVTLSCEQNLNHDAMYWYRQDPGQGLRLIYYSQIVNDFQKGDIAEGYSVSREKKESFPLTVTSAQKNPTAFYLCASSIPGPGYNEQFFGPGTRLTVL.